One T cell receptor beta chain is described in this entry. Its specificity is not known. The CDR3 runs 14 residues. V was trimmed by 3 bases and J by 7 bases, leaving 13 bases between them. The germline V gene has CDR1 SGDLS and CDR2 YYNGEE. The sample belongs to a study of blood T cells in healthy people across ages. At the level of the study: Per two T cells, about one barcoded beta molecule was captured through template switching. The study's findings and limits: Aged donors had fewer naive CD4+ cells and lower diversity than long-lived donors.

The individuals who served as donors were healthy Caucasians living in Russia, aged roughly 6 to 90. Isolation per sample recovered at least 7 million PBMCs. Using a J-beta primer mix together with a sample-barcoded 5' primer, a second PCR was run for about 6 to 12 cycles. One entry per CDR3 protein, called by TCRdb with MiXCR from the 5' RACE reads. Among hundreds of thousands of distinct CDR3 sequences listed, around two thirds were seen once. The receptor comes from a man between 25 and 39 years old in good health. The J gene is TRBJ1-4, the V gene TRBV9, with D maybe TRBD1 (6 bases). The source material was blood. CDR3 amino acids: CASSAEWGAEKLFF. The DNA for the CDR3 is TGTGCCAGCAGCGCCGAGTGGGGGGCTGAAAAACTGTTTTTT. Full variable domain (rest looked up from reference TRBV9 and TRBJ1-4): DSGVTQTPKHLITATGQRVTLRCSPRSGDLSVYWYQQSLDQGLQFLIQYYNGEERAKGNILERFSAQQFPDLHSELNLSSLELGDSALYFCASSAEWGAEKLFFGSGTQLSVL.